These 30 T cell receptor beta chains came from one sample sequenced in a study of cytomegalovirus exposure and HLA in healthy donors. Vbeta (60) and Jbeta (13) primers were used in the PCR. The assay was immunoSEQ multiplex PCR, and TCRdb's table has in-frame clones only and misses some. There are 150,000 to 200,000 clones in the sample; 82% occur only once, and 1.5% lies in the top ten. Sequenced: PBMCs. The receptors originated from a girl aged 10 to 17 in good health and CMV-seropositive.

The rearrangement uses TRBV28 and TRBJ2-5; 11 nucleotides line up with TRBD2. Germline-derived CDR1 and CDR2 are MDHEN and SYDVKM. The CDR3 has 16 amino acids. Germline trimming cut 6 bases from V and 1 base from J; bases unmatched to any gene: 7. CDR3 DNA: TGTGCCAGCAGCGAACCCGGACTAGCGGGCCAAGAGACCCAGTACTTC. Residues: CASSEPGLAGQETQYF.

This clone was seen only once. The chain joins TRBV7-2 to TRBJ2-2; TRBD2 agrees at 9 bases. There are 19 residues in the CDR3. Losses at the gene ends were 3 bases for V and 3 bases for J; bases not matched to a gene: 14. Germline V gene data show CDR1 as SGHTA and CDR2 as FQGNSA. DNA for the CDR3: TGTGCCAGCAGCTTCCCCCGCCAGGGAGCGGGGGGCTACACCGGGGAGCTGTTTTTT. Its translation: CASSFPRQGAGGYTGELFF.

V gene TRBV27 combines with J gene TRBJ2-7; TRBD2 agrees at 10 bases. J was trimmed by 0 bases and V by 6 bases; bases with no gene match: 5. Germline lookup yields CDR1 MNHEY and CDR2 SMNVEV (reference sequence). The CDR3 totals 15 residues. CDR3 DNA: TGTGCCAGCAGGGTGCTAGCGGGGGCCTCCTACGAGCAGTACTTC. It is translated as CASRVLAGASYEQYF.

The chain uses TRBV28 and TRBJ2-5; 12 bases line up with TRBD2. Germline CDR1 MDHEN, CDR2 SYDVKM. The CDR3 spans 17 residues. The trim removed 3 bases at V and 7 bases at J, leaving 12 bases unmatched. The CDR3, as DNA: TGTGCCAGCAGTTTCGCTAGCGGGGGGGCAAATGGAGTGACCCAGTACTTC. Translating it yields CASSFASGGANGVTQYF.

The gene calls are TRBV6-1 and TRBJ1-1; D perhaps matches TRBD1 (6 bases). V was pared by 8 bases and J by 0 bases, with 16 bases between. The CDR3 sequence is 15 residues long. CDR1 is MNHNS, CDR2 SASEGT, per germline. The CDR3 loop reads CASLRWGPLNTEAFF. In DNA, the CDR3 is TGTGCCAGCCTACGATGGGGGCCCCTGAACACTGAAGCTTTCTTT.

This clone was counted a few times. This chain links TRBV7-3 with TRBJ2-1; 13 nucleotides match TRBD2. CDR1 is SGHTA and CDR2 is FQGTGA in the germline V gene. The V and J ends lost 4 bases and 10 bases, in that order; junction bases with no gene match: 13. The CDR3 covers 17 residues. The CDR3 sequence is CASSYGLAGALPVEQFF. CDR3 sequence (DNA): TGTGCCAGCAGCTACGGACTAGCGGGAGCCCTCCCGGTGGAGCAGTTCTTC. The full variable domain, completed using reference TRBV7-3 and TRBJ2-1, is GAGVSQTPSNKVTEKGKYVELRCDPISGHTALYWYRQSLGQGPEFLIYFQGTGAADDSGLPNDRFFAVRPEGSVSTLKIQRTERGDSAVYLCASSYGLAGALPVEQFFGPGTRLTVL.

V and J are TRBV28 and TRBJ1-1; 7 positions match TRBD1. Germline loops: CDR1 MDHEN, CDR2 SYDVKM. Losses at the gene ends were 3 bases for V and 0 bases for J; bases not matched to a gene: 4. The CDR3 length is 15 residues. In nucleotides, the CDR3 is TGTGCCAGCAGTTTTCTACAGGGGCTGAACACTGAAGCTTTCTTT. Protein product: CASSFLQGLNTEAFF.

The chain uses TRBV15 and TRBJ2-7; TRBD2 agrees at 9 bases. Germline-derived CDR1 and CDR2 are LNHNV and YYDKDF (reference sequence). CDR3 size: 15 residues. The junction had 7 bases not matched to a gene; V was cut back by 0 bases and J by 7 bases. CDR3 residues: CATSRDKALAGEQYF. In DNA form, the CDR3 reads TGTGCCACCAGCAGAGATAAGGCCCTAGCGGGAGAGCAGTACTTC.

This chain's CDR3 is CAWSSSDSINQPQHF. The CDR3 nucleotides read TGTGCCTGGAGTTCATCGGACTCTATAAATCAGCCCCAGCATTTT. The chain recombines TRBV30 with TRBJ1-5; D is unclear. Germline V gene sequence: CDR1 GTSNPN, CDR2 SVGIG (reference sequence). The V end was cut by 2 bases, the J end by 4 bases, with 15 bases between. The CDR3 is 15 amino acids.

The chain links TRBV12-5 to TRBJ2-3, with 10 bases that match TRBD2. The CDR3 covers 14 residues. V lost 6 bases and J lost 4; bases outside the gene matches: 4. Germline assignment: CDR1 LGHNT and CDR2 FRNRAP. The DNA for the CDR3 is TGTGCTAGTGGGTCTAGCGGGGGCCCAGATACGCAGTATTTT. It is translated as CASGSSGGPDTQYF.

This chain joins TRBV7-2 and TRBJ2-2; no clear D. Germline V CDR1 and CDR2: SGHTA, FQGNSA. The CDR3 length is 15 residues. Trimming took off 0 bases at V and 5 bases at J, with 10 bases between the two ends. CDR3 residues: CASSLASGRTGELFF. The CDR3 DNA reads TGTGCCAGCAGCTTAGCTTCTGGCAGGACCGGGGAGCTGTTTTTT.

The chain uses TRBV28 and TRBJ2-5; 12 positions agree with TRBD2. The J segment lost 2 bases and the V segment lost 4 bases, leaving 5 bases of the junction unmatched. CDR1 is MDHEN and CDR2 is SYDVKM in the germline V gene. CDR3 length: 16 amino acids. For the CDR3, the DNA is TGTGCCAGCAGTTCCCCTAGCGGGGGGGCACAAGAGACCCAGTACTTC. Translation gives CASSSPSGGAQETQYF.

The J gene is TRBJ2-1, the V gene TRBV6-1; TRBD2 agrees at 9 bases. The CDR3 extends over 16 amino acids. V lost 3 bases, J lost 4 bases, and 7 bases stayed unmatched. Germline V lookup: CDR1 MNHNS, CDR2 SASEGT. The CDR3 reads CASSELPGLAYNEQFF. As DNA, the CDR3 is TGTGCCAGCAGTGAGCTACCGGGACTAGCTTACAATGAGCAGTTCTTC.

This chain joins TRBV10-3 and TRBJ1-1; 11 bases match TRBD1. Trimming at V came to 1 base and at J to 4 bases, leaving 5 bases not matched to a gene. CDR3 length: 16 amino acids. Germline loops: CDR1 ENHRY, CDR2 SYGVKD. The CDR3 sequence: CAISEFQGQGGTEAFF. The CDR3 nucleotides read TGTGCCATCAGTGAGTTTCAGGGACAGGGGGGCACTGAAGCTTTCTTT.

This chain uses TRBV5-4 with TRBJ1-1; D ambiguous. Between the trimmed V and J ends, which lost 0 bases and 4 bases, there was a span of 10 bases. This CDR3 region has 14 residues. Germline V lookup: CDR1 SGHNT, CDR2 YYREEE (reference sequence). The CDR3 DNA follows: TGTGCCAGCAGCTTGGTTCCAGGAACCACTGAAGCTTTCTTT. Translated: CASSLVPGTTEAFF.

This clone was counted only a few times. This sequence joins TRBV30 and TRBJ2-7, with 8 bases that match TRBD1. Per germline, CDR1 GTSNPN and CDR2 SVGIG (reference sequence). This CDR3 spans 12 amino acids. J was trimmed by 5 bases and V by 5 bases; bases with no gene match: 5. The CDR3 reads CAWGRGLHEQYF. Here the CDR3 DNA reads TGTGCCTGGGGCAGGGGGCTCCACGAGCAGTACTTC.

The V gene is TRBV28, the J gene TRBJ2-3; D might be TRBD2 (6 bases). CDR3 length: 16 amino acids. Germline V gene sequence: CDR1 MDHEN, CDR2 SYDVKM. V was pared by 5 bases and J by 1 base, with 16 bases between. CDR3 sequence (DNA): TGTGCCAGCAGTCCAAAGCGGGTGATAGGCACAGATACGCAGTATTTT. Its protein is CASSPKRVIGTDTQYF.

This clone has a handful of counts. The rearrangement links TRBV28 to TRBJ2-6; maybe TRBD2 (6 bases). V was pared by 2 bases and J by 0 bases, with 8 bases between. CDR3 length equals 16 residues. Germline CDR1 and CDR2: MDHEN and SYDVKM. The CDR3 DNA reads TGTGCCAGCAGTTTAACGGGGGTCTCTGGGGCCAACGTCCTGACTTTC. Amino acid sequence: CASSLTGVSGANVLTF.

The CDR3 reads CASSHRVSYEQYF. Written as DNA, the CDR3 is TGTGCCAGCAGCCACAGGGTTTCCTACGAGCAGTACTTC. The V call is TRBV7-8, the J call TRBJ2-7; possible D gene TRBD1, 6 bases. Per the germline V gene, CDR1 is SGHVS and CDR2 is FQNEAQ. Trimming shortened V by 5 bases and J by 1 base, and 9 bases separated the two germline ends. The CDR3 loop spans 13 amino acids. The variable domain in full, completed from reference TRBV7-8 and TRBJ2-7, reads GAGVSQSPRYKVAKRGQDVALRCDPISGHVSLFWYQQALGQGPEFLTYFQNEAQLDKSGLPSDRFFAERPEGSVSTLKIQRTQQEDSAVYLCASSHRVSYEQYFGPGTRLTVT.

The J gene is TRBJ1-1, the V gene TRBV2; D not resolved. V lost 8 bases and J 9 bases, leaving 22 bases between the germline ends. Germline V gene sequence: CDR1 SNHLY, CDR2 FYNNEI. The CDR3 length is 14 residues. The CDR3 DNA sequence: TGTGCCAGCGAACCGAGGACGGGGTCCCCAAAAGCTTTCTTT. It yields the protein CASEPRTGSPKAFF.

For the CDR3, the DNA is TGTGCCATCAGTGACCCGGACAGGAGGGAACTGTTTTTT. Translating it yields CAISDPDRRELFF. The chain has TRBV10-3 and TRBJ1-4; 7 nucleotides line up with TRBD1. The ends lost 3 bases at V and 12 bases at J; junction bases unmatched: 7. The CDR3 length is 13 residues. Germline V gives CDR1 ENHRY, CDR2 SYGVKD.

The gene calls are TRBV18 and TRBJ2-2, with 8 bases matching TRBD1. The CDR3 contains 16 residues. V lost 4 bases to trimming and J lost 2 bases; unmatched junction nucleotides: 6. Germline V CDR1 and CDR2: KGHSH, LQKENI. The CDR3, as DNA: TGTGCCAGCTCACTGGCGACAGGGGACAACACCGGGGAGCTGTTTTTT. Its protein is CASSLATGDNTGELFF.

The CDR3 sequence: CASSIAGTGIGQPQHF. The DNA of the CDR3 is TGTGCCAGTAGTATAGCCGGGACAGGGATTGGTCAGCCCCAGCATTTT. The genes are TRBV19 and TRBJ1-5; TRBD1 aligns across 9 bases. J was trimmed by 6 bases and V by 1 base; bases with no gene match: 7. The CDR3 contains 16 residues. Germline CDR1 and CDR2: LNHDA and SQIVND (reference sequence).

This chain's CDR3 is CASSLDGGGLNEQFF. CDR3 in DNA: TGTGCCAGCAGCTTAGATGGCGGGGGGTTAAATGAGCAGTTCTTC. J is TRBJ2-1 and V is TRBV11-3; TRBD2 agrees at 8 bases. The CDR3 is 15 residues long. Trimming removed 0 bases from V and 7 bases from J; junction bases left unmatched: 5. Germline-derived CDR1 and CDR2 are SGHNT and YENEEA.

This CDR3 reads CASSEAESRVNTEAFF. CDR3 nucleotides: TGTGCCAGCAGTGAAGCAGAAAGCAGGGTGAACACTGAAGCTTTCTTT. The gene calls are TRBV2 and TRBJ1-1, with D perhaps TRBD1 (5 bases). The CDR3 has 16 amino acids. V lost 0 bases, J lost 0 bases, and 11 bases lay in between. Germline values: CDR1 SNHLY, CDR2 FYNNEI.

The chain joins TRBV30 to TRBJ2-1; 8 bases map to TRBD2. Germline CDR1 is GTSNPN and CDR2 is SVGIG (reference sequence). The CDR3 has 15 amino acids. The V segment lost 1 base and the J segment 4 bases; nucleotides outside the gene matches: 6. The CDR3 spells CAWSGGLEVYNEQFF. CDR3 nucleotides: TGTGCCTGGAGTGGGGGACTAGAGGTTTACAATGAGCAGTTCTTC.

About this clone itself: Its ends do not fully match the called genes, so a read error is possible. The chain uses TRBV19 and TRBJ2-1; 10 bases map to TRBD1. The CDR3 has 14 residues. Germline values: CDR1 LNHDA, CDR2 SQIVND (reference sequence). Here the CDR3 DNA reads TGTGCCAGTAGTGTAGACAGGGGGCGCGGTGAGCAGTTCTTC. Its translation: CASSVDRGRGEQFF.

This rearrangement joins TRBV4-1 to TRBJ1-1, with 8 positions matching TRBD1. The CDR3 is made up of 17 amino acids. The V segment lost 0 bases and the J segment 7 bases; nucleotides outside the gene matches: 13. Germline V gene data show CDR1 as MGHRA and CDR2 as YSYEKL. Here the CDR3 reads CASSQDAGGSTEIEAFF. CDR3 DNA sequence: TGCGCCAGCAGCCAAGACGCAGGGGGCAGCACAGAGATTGAAGCTTTCTTT.

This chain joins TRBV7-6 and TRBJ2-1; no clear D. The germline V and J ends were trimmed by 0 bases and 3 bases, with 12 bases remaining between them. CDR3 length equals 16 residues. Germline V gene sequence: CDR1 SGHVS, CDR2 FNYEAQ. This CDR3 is CASSLAELHLYNEQFF. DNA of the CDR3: TGTGCCAGCAGCTTAGCTGAGCTTCACCTCTACAATGAGCAGTTCTTC.

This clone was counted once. CDR3 sequence reads: CASGSIGVPGNEQFF. The CDR3 DNA reads TGCGCCAGCGGGTCCATAGGAGTACCCGGCAATGAGCAGTTCTTC. The V and J genes are TRBV5-1 and TRBJ2-1, with D hard to call. The V gene's germline CDR1 is SGHRS and CDR2 YFSETQ. Trimming pared 7 bases from V and 6 bases from J, leaving 20 bases between. The CDR3 has 15 residues.